What follows is one TCR beta chain and its context. The entry originates in a study of glioma-infiltrating T cells after dendritic cell vaccination. About the research overall: Patients received autologous tumor lysate-pulsed dendritic cell vaccination between about 2003 and 2013.

Primers: 60 V beta forward and 13 J beta reverse. Produced via immunoSEQ multiplex PCR; TCRdb's table is partial and in-frame only. The profile covers approximately 62,000 clones, with approximately 89% appearing a single time and 11% taken by the ten largest. Described time point: after dendritic cell vaccination, including at tumor progression/relapse. No glioblastoma patient carried an isocitrate dehydrogenase mutation. The sample in question was blood, obtained after dendritic cell vaccination. This receptor was taken from a human donor with glioblastoma.

This chain's CDR3 is CASSPLRRGSGANVLTF. In DNA, the CDR3 is TGTGCCAGCAGTCCACTCCGGAGGGGATCTGGGGCCAACGTCCTGACTTTC. The chain couples TRBV27 to TRBJ2-6, with D maybe TRBD2 (6 bases). CDR3 length: 17 residues. Germline CDR1 MNHEY, CDR2 SMNVEV (reference sequence). Trimming cost V 5 bases and J 1 base, with 15 bases left between them.